Following are 31 T cell receptor beta chains from one sample sequenced in a study of blood T cell repertoires in COVID-19. The method was immunoSEQ multiplex PCR; TCRdb's version includes in-frame clones alone and lacks a portion of them. The profile shows some 320,000 clones, 85% of them singletons. Sequenced: PBMCs or T cells enriched from blood (not recorded which). All receptors derive from a woman younger than 45 who had been exposed to COVID-19.

The rearrangement joins TRBV11-2 to TRBJ1-2; no definite D call. Per germline, CDR1 SGHAT and CDR2 FQNNGV. Trimming cost V 1 base and J 5 bases, with 8 bases left between them. The CDR3 has 13 residues. CDR3: CASSLGGPYGYTF. CDR3 coding DNA: TGTGCCAGCAGCTTAGGTGGGCCGTATGGCTACACCTTC. The whole variable domain, filled in from reference TRBV11-2 and TRBJ1-2, reads EAGVAQSPRYKIIEKRQSVAFWCNPISGHATLYWYQQILGQGPKLLIQFQNNGVVDDSQLPKDRFSAERLKGVDSTLKIQPAKLEDSAVYLCASSLGGPYGYTFGSGTRLTVV.

V usage is TRBV4-1 and J usage is TRBJ2-5; maybe TRBD2 (5 bases). Germline V lookup: CDR1 MGHRA, CDR2 YSYEKL. The CDR3 spans 16 residues. V lost 4 bases, J lost 3 bases, and 18 bases lay in between. In nucleotides, the CDR3 is TGCGCCAGCAGCCGAGGGCCGGTTCAGGAAGAAGAGACCCAGTACTTC. Translating it yields CASSRGPVQEEETQYF.

The chain carries TRBV7-6 and TRBJ2-1, with TRBD2 matching over 13 bases. The CDR3 consists of 17 residues. Trimming at V came to 1 base and at J to 6 bases, leaving 6 bases not matched to a gene. Germline values: CDR1 SGHVS, CDR2 FNYEAQ. Here the CDR3 reads CASSLGTSGSLSNEQFF. CDR3 DNA: TGTGCCAGCAGCTTAGGGACTAGCGGGAGTTTGTCCAATGAGCAGTTCTTC.

The rearrangement uses TRBV30 and TRBJ1-5; 8 bases are a match to TRBD1. The CDR3 consists of 15 residues. V gave up 0 bases and J gave up 5 bases; unmatched junction bases: 6. Per the germline V gene, CDR1 is GTSNPN and CDR2 is SVGIG (reference sequence). CDR3 amino acids: CAWSVGTGRYQPQHF. The CDR3 DNA follows: TGTGCCTGGAGTGTAGGGACAGGTCGATATCAGCCCCAGCATTTT.

The chain recombines TRBV11-2 with TRBJ2-4, with 7 bases matching TRBD1. Trimming cost V 6 bases and J 3 bases; bases outside gene matches: 11. Germline values: CDR1 SGHAT, CDR2 FQNNGV. CDR3 length equals 16 residues. The CDR3 nucleotides read TGTGCCAGCAGATATGACAGGGCCTCTTACAAAAACATTCAGTACTTC. Encoded protein: CASRYDRASYKNIQYF.

This clone was seen just once. The chain links TRBV28 to TRBJ1-5, with 9 bases lining up with TRBD1. Trimming cost V 2 bases and J 4 bases; bases outside gene matches: 3. The V gene's germline CDR1 is MDHEN and CDR2 SYDVKM. CDR3 size: 15 residues. Here the CDR3 DNA reads TGTGCCAGCAGTTTAGGGACAGGGCTGAATCAGCCCCAGCATTTT. This translates into CASSLGTGLNQPQHF.

This chain joins TRBV7-3 and TRBJ2-5; perhaps TRBD2 as D (5 bases). Germline-derived CDR1 and CDR2 are SGHTA and FQGTGA. V gave up 1 base and J gave up 5 bases, with 14 bases separating them. The CDR3 covers 15 residues. The CDR3 region has the DNA TGTGCCAGCAGCTTAAAACCCACCGGGATTGAGACCCAGTACTTC. Protein product: CASSLKPTGIETQYF.

This chain joins TRBV20-1 and TRBJ2-1; no reliable D call. V gave up 6 bases and J gave up 3 bases, with 6 bases separating them. The CDR3 is 11 residues long. Germline assignment: CDR1 DFQATT and CDR2 SNEGSKA (reference sequence). The chain's CDR3 is CSARLYNEQFF. Written as DNA, the CDR3 is TGCAGTGCCCGACTCTACAATGAGCAGTTCTTC.

The chain couples TRBV2 to TRBJ2-1; D may be TRBD2 (5 bases). The germline V gene has CDR1 SNHLY and CDR2 FYNNEI. The CDR3 spans 13 residues. V shed 5 bases and J shed 7 bases, with 12 bases lying between them. In DNA, the CDR3 is TGTGCCAGCAGTCCCGACGGGAAGAATGAGCAGTTCTTC. Translating it yields CASSPDGKNEQFF.

CDR3 nucleotides: TGTGCCAGCAGCCAGACAGGGGGACCCAACCAGCCCCAGCATTTT. Translating gives CASSQTGGPNQPQHF. The chain links TRBV7-3 to TRBJ1-5; TRBD1 matches at 9 bases. The CDR3 is made up of 15 amino acids. Germline loops: CDR1 SGHTA, CDR2 FQGTGA. V trimming: 5 bases; J trimming: 7 bases; junction bases outside the gene matches: 9.

Only a few counts were recorded for this clone. The chain combines TRBV7-9 with TRBJ2-1; weak D call: TRBD1 (5 bases). This CDR3 is 14 amino acids long. The V gene lost 2 bases and the J gene lost 0 bases, with 5 bases spanning the gap. Looked up from germline, CDR1 is SEHNR and CDR2 is FQNEAQ (reference sequence). The CDR3 protein is CASSLQGSYNEQFF. The CDR3, as DNA: TGTGCCAGCAGCTTACAGGGCTCCTACAATGAGCAGTTCTTC.

V gene TRBV6-2 or TRBV6-3 combines with J gene TRBJ2-7; D possibly corresponds to TRBD2 (5 bases). CDR1 and CDR2 (germline): MNHEY, SVGEGT. V shed 4 bases and J shed 4 bases, with 8 bases lying between them. The CDR3 runs 12 residues. The CDR3 DNA sequence: TGTGCCAGCAGTTTGGAGGTATACGAGCAGTACTTC. It is translated as CASSLEVYEQYF.

The rearrangement joins TRBV19 to TRBJ2-3; 11 bases are shared with TRBD2. The trim removed 5 bases at V and 4 bases at J, leaving 11 bases unmatched. This CDR3 contains 17 residues. Per the germline V gene, CDR1 is LNHDA and CDR2 is SQIVND (reference sequence). In DNA form, the CDR3 reads TGTGCCAGTAGTTCGCGACTAGCGGGAATTGGTGCAGATACGCAGTATTTT. Protein product: CASSSRLAGIGADTQYF.

The rearrangement joins TRBV10-3 to TRBJ2-7; 7 bases match TRBD2. Trimming at V came to 4 bases and at J to 5 bases, leaving 8 bases not matched to a gene. The CDR3 sequence is 14 residues long. CDR1 is ENHRY, CDR2 SYGVKD, per germline. The CDR3 DNA reads as TGTGCCATCAGTGGGGGGGGAGCGGGAAACGAGCAGTACTTC. This codes for CAISGGGAGNEQYF.

The gene calls are TRBV7-2 and TRBJ2-3; D is unresolved. Germline-derived CDR1 and CDR2 are SGHTA and FQGNSA. The CDR3 spans 15 residues. The V and J ends lost 1 base and 2 bases respectively, with 10 bases between them. CDR3 residues: CASSLVTQYTDTQYF. The CDR3 nucleotides are TGTGCCAGCAGCTTAGTTACACAGTACACAGATACGCAGTATTTT.

The table lists this clone with many counts. The V gene is TRBV6-1, the J gene TRBJ2-1; perhaps TRBD1 as D (5 bases). From germline, CDR1 is MNHNS and CDR2 SASEGT. Trimming cost V 2 bases and J 6 bases, with 5 bases left between them. This CDR3 spans 12 amino acids. The CDR3 region has the DNA TGTGCCAGCAGTGAACAGGGCAATGAGCAGTTCTTC. As protein: CASSEQGNEQFF.

This clone has only a few counts. The V call is TRBV7-2, the J call TRBJ2-5; 8 bases map to TRBD2. CDR1 SGHTA and CDR2 FQGNSA come from the germline V gene. J was trimmed by 1 base and V by 0 bases; bases with no gene match: 7. This CDR3 has 17 residues. CDR3 sequence: CASSLAPPRGVQETQYF. The CDR3 DNA reads as TGTGCCAGCAGCTTAGCGCCCCCGCGGGGGGTCCAAGAGACCCAGTACTTC. The entire variable domain, with the rest obtained from reference TRBV7-2 and TRBJ2-5, is as follows: GAGVSQSPSNKVTEKGKDVELRCDPISGHTALYWYRQSLGQGLEFLIYFQGNSAPDKSGLPSDRFSAERTGGSVSTLTIQRTQQEDSAVYLCASSLAPPRGVQETQYFGPGTRLLVL.

This rearrangement joins TRBV19 to TRBJ2-7; 10 bases match TRBD1. V lost 5 bases, J lost 2 bases, and 6 bases stayed unmatched. CDR1 is LNHDA, CDR2 SQIVND, per germline (reference sequence). This CDR3 region has 15 residues. CDR3 DNA: TGTGCCAGTAGTGTAGGGGGGACAGGGGCCTACGAGCAGTACTTC. Its protein product is CASSVGGTGAYEQYF. The entire variable domain, with the rest obtained from reference TRBV19 and TRBJ2-7, is as follows: DGGITQSPKYLFRKEGQNVTLSCEQNLNHDAMYWYRQDPGQGLRLIYYSQIVNDFQKGDIAEGYSVSREKKESFPLTVTSAQKNPTAFYLCASSVGGTGAYEQYFGPGTRLTVT.

This chain joins TRBV28 and TRBJ2-1; 9 bases map to TRBD1. CDR1 and CDR2 from the germline V gene are MDHEN and SYDVKM. V was pared by 4 bases and J by 0 bases, with 4 bases of the junction left unmatched. This CDR3 has 16 residues. CDR3 coding DNA: TGTGCCAGCAGTTGGCTGACAGGGGGCTCCTACAATGAGCAGTTCTTC. As protein: CASSWLTGGSYNEQFF.

V is TRBV6-5 and J is TRBJ2-7, with 8 nucleotides matching TRBD1. The CDR3 runs 15 residues. The V gene end was trimmed by 7 bases and the J gene end by 5 bases; junction bases not matched to a gene: 13. CDR1 is MNHEY and CDR2 is SVGAGI in the germline V gene. In DNA form, the CDR3 reads TGTGCCAGCATACGGTCCGGGACAGGCAAAAACGAGCAGTACTTC. This gives the protein CASIRSGTGKNEQYF.

The chain couples TRBV4-1 to TRBJ1-1, with no clear D. The CDR3 runs 16 residues. The V gene's germline CDR1 is MGHRA and CDR2 YSYEKL. Between the trimmed V and J ends, which lost 10 bases and 1 base, there was a span of 22 bases. This CDR3 reads CATIDTRLKANTEAFF. CDR3 sequence (DNA): TGCGCCACCATCGACACTAGGCTCAAGGCGAACACTGAAGCTTTCTTT.

V usage is TRBV20-1 and J usage is TRBJ1-4; D uncertain. The germline gives CDR1 DFQATT, CDR2 SNEGSKA (reference sequence). Trimming stripped 5 bases from V and 8 bases from J, with 9 bases between. The CDR3 has 11 residues. The CDR3 DNA reads TGCAGTGCTCCAAGGAGGGAAAAACTGTTTTTT. As protein: CSAPRREKLFF.

The gene calls are TRBV5-4 and TRBJ2-7, with 11 bases matching TRBD1. The CDR3 length is 15 residues. V lost 4 bases to trimming and J lost 3 bases; unmatched junction nucleotides: 6. CDR1 is SGHNT, CDR2 YYREEE, per germline (reference sequence). CDR3 loop: CASSTKGTGGYEQYF. DNA of the CDR3: TGTGCCAGCAGCACTAAGGGGACAGGGGGCTACGAGCAGTACTTC.

This chain links TRBV14 with TRBJ2-7; the match to TRBD2 covers 9 bases. CDR1 is SGHDN, CDR2 FVKESK, per germline. The length of the CDR3 is 15 residues. With 4 bases clipped from V and 1 base from J, the junction kept 5 bases outside the gene matches. This CDR3 is CASSLFSGGSYEQYF. In DNA form, the CDR3 reads TGTGCCAGCAGCCTCTTTAGCGGGGGATCCTACGAGCAGTACTTC.

The rearrangement uses TRBV4-1 and TRBJ2-2; a weak D match, TRBD2 (7 bases). The CDR3 runs to 16 residues. CDR1 and CDR2 from the germline V gene are MGHRA and YSYEKL. V lost 1 base and J lost 5, with 14 bases in between. As DNA, the CDR3 is TGCGCCAGCAGCCAAGTCGGGGGGCCAGGGACCGGGGAGCTGTTTTTT. Its protein product is CASSQVGGPGTGELFF.

V usage is TRBV12-3 or TRBV12-4 and J usage is TRBJ1-1, with D perhaps matching TRBD1 (5 bases). V lost 7 bases, J lost 8 bases, and 14 bases lay in between. The CDR3 loop spans 12 amino acids. CDR3 residues: CASILGGSEAFF. CDR3 DNA: TGTGCCAGCATTCTCGGGGGTTCAGAAGCTTTCTTT.

In this sample, this clone turned up a few times. V is TRBV4-3 and J is TRBJ1-6; TRBD1 agrees at 7 bases. Germline assignment: CDR1 LGHNA and CDR2 YSLEER. The V and J ends lost 0 bases and 9 bases, in that order; junction bases with no gene match: 2. The CDR3 runs 14 residues. The DNA of the CDR3 is TGCGCCAGCAGCCAAGATAACAGGGGTTCACCCCTCCACTTT. This encodes CASSQDNRGSPLHF.

The rearrangement joins TRBV20-1 to TRBJ2-7; D remains ambiguous. CDR1 and CDR2 from the germline V gene are DFQATT and SNEGSKA (reference sequence). V lost 3 bases, J lost 4 bases, and 7 bases lay in between. CDR3 size: 11 residues. The CDR3 loop is CSASLDYEQYF. CDR3 DNA sequence: TGCAGTGCTAGCCTAGATTACGAGCAGTACTTC.

V is TRBV7-9 and J is TRBJ2-7; D perhaps matches TRBD1 (6 bases). The germline V and J ends were trimmed by 5 bases and 2 bases, with 19 bases remaining between them. Germline values: CDR1 SEHNR, CDR2 FQNEAQ (reference sequence). CDR3 size: 16 residues. The CDR3 loop reads CASSQAPGQMAYEQYF. The DNA for the CDR3 is TGTGCCAGCAGCCAAGCACCAGGACAGATGGCCTACGAGCAGTACTTC.

The chain combines TRBV6-5 with TRBJ1-3, with 9 bases identical to TRBD1. J lost 4 bases, V lost 5 bases, and 6 bases had no gene match. Germline CDR1 reads MNHEY; CDR2 reads SVGAGI. CDR3 length equals 15 residues. This chain's CDR3 is CASSPWDREGNTIYF. In DNA form, the CDR3 reads TGTGCCAGCAGTCCCTGGGACAGGGAGGGAAACACCATATATTTT.

This clone was recorded a few times. Other DNA sequences in the same sample also yield this CDR3. This sequence joins TRBV2 and TRBJ1-5; 7 bases map to TRBD1. V was clipped by 4 bases and J by 0 bases; unmatched bases: 0. Germline V lookup: CDR1 SNHLY, CDR2 FYNNEI. This CDR3 is built from 14 residues. The CDR3 region is CASSGTGSNQPQHF. The CDR3 DNA reads as TGTGCCAGCAGTGGGACAGGTAGCAATCAGCCCCAGCATTTT.